These T cell receptor beta chains were read from a single sample in a study of OX40 agonist ivuxolimab in advanced cancers. Libraries were prepared by immunoSEQ multiplex PCR; TCRdb keeps only in-frame clonotypes and omits some of them. This sample has 80,000 to 95,000 clones, with 91% found just once. Sequencing was performed on CD4+ or CD8+ T cells sorted from blood, taken in a trial of the OX40 agonist ivuxolimab. The receptors were sampled from an adult with an advanced solid tumor such as melanoma, head and neck, liver or kidney cancer. CDR3s include the opening cysteine and the closing phenylalanine or tryptophan. A D gene is named only where the DNA matches it firmly. Size tells how often a clone was seen (once, few, many) or the class of an expanded clone, and some rows leave it out.

J gene	V gene	D gene	clone size	CDR3 length	CDR3 protein	CDR3 DNA
TRBJ2-7	TRBV7-9	TRBD1	once	14	CASSWGQGPFEQYF	TGTGCCAGCAGCTGGGGACAGGGTCCTTTCGAGCAGTACTTC
TRBJ2-2	TRBV19	NA	NA	18	CASSIVGWGSLDTGELFF	TGTGCCAGTAGTATAGTTGGGTGGGGGTCCCTAGACACCGGGGAGCTGTTTTTT
TRBJ2-2	TRBV4-1	TRBD2	once	17	CASSHRLAGGGTGELFF	TGCGCCAGCAGCCATAGACTAGCGGGAGGTGGGACCGGGGAGCTGTTTTTT
TRBJ1-1	TRBV6-1	NA	NA	14	CASTPGIMNTEAFF	TGTGCCAGCACCCCAGGGATCATGAACACTGAAGCTTTCTTT
TRBJ1-5	TRBV7-9	TRBD1	NA	18	CASSWAADRDRGHQPQHF	TGTGCCAGCAGCTGGGCCGCAGACCGGGACAGGGGGCATCAGCCCCAGCATTTT
TRBJ1-3	TRBV27	TRBD1	NA	15	CASSLQGASGNTIYF	TGTGCCAGCAGTTTGCAGGGGGCGTCTGGAAACACCATATATTTT
TRBJ2-3	TRBV29-1	TRBD1	NA	15	CSVEPGDRSTDTQYF	TGCAGCGTCGAACCCGGGGACAGAAGCACAGATACGCAGTATTTT
TRBJ1-2	TRBV6-6	TRBD1	NA	16	CASTYLGTGLGYGYTF	TGTGCCAGCACCTACCTAGGGACAGGACTTGGCTATGGCTACACCTTC
TRBJ2-5	TRBV2	NA	NA	13	CATWIAPKETQYF	TGTGCCACCTGGATAGCTCCTAAGGAGACCCAGTACTTC
TRBJ2-7	TRBV7-9	TRBD2	NA	18	CASSLETSGRAPSYEQYF	TGTGCCAGCAGCTTAGAGACTAGCGGGAGAGCCCCTTCCTACGAGCAGTACTTC
TRBJ1-1	TRBV11-2	NA	NA	15	CASSTPRGPNTEAFF	TGTGCCAGCAGCACACCCCGGGGCCCCAACACTGAAGCTTTCTTT
TRBJ2-2	TRBV7-8	NA	NA	16	CASSSDSGKNTGELFF	TGTGCCAGCAGCTCCGACTCGGGGAAGAACACCGGGGAGCTGTTTTTT
TRBJ2-5	TRBV6-1	NA	NA	14	CASRLGGAEETQYF	TGTGCCAGCAGGCTCGGGGGCGCGGAAGAGACCCAGTACTTC
TRBJ2-5	TRBV19	TRBD2	NA	13	CASRSGERETQYF	TGTGCCAGTAGGAGCGGGGAAAGAGAGACCCAGTACTTC
TRBJ2-2	TRBV28	NA	NA	16	CASSFAYRADTGELFF	TGTGCCAGCAGTTTCGCGTACAGGGCTGACACCGGGGAGCTGTTTTTT
TRBJ1-3	TRBV27	NA	NA	14	CASSPVASGNTIYF	TGTGCCAGCAGTCCGGTGGCCTCTGGAAACACCATATATTTT